One sample yielded the 25 T cell receptor beta chains listed below, sequenced in a study of regulatory and conventional T cells in RAG deficiency. Some clones are missing from TCRdb's copy, which holds only in-frame ones; the method was immunoSEQ multiplex PCR. This sample has 1,400 or so clones; just under 80% occur once, and the top ten carry more than 5.5%. Conventional CD4+ T cells were sorted from blood as CD25-low CD127-high cells. Sequencing was performed on CD4+ effector T cells sorted from blood. The receptors were sampled from a human donor with RAG deficiency presenting as severe combined immunodeficiency.

This chain links TRBV7-3 with TRBJ2-5, with 8 nucleotides matching TRBD2. The CDR3 loop spans 15 amino acids. The V and J ends lost 2 bases and 9 bases, in that order; junction bases with no gene match: 11. CDR1 and CDR2 (germline): SGHTA, FQGTGA. The CDR3 sequence is CASSLGVAGRAAQYF. The CDR3 nucleotides are TGTGCCAGCAGCTTAGGAGTAGCGGGGCGTGCGGCCCAGTACTTC.

V and J are TRBV7-3 and TRBJ1-4; possible D gene TRBD1, 5 bases. V lost 1 base to trimming and J lost 5 bases, with 14 bases between them. Per the germline V gene, CDR1 is SGHTA and CDR2 is FQGTGA. The CDR3 covers 16 residues. The CDR3: CASSLRGAGRNEKLFF. The CDR3 DNA is TGTGCCAGCAGCTTAAGAGGTGCAGGGCGAAATGAAAAACTGTTTTTT.

This sequence joins TRBV6-6 and TRBJ2-6, with D hard to call. V lost 4 bases to trimming and J lost 2 bases, with 0 bases between them. The CDR3 covers 12 residues. The germline V gene has CDR1 MNHNY and CDR2 SVGAGI (reference sequence). The DNA for the CDR3 is TGTGCCAGCAGTTCTGGGGCCAACGTCCTGACTTTC. As protein: CASSSGANVLTF.

The genes are TRBV6-1 and TRBJ1-5, with unresolved D. The CDR3 spans 12 residues. Trimming removed 5 bases from V and 2 bases from J, with 4 bases in between. Looked up from germline, CDR1 is MNHNS and CDR2 is SASEGT. CDR3 sequence: CASSTGNQPQHF. The CDR3 nucleotides read TGTGCCAGCAGTACAGGCAATCAGCCCCAGCATTTT.

This clone was observed a few times. The chain joins TRBV5-1 to TRBJ2-5, with 9 bases lining up with TRBD1. The CDR3 has 14 amino acids. CDR1 is SGHRS and CDR2 is YFSETQ in the germline V gene. Trimming removed 4 bases from V and 7 bases from J; junction bases left unmatched: 8. The CDR3 DNA follows: TGCGCCAGCAGCCCGGGACAGGGAGTCGGGACCCAGTACTTC. This encodes CASSPGQGVGTQYF.

This clone was observed a few times. The chain uses TRBV30 and TRBJ2-1; no firm D call. Trimming shortened V by 3 bases and J by 4 bases, and 10 bases separated the two germline ends. CDR3 size: 13 residues. Germline assignment: CDR1 GTSNPN and CDR2 SVGIG (reference sequence). CDR3 nucleotide sequence: TGTGCCTGGAGAGTCCCCAGGTACAATGAGCAGTTCTTC. Translating it yields CAWRVPRYNEQFF.

The rearrangement uses TRBV30 and TRBJ1-1; a possible D gene is TRBD1 (6 bases). The CDR3 has 14 amino acids. Between the trimmed V and J ends, which lost 8 bases and 6 bases, there was a span of 22 bases. Germline V CDR1 and CDR2: GTSNPN, SVGIG (reference sequence). The DNA for the CDR3 is TGTGCCGGGGGTTGGGGCGGGAAGGGGGCTGAAGCTTTCTTT. Residues: CAGGWGGKGAEAFF. Using reference TRBV30 and TRBJ1-1 for the parts outside the CDR3, the full variable domain is SQTIHQWPATLVQPVGSPLSLECTVEGTSNPNLYWYRQAAGRGLQLLFYSVGIGQISSEVPQNLSASRPQDRQFILSSKKLLLSDSGFYLCAGGWGGKGAEAFFGQGTRLTVV.

J is TRBJ2-7 and V is TRBV11-2; D unresolved. The V gene's germline CDR1 is SGHAT and CDR2 FQNNGV. The germline V and J ends were trimmed by 1 base and 4 bases, with 8 bases remaining between them. The CDR3 has 13 residues. Here the CDR3 reads CASSLVLGYEQYF. As DNA, the CDR3 is TGTGCCAGCAGCTTAGTCTTAGGGTACGAGCAGTACTTC.

The count of this clone is one. The gene calls are TRBV7-8 and TRBJ2-1, with TRBD2 matching over 11 bases. Germline trimming cut 2 bases from V and 0 bases from J; bases unmatched to any gene: 6. The CDR3 extends over 18 amino acids. Germline V gives CDR1 SGHVS, CDR2 FQNEAQ. The CDR3: CASSLKGLAASSYNEQFF. The CDR3 nucleotides are TGTGCCAGCAGCTTAAAGGGACTAGCGGCGAGCTCCTACAATGAGCAGTTCTTC. Complete variable domain (other parts from reference TRBV7-8 and TRBJ2-1): GAGVSQSPRYKVAKRGQDVALRCDPISGHVSLFWYQQALGQGPEFLTYFQNEAQLDKSGLPSDRFFAERPEGSVSTLKIQRTQQEDSAVYLCASSLKGLAASSYNEQFFGPGTRLTVL.

This clone was recorded once. CDR3 nucleotide sequence: TGTGCCACCAGCAGGCTCCAGGGACGGTCCTACGAGCAGTACTTC. It specifies CATSRLQGRSYEQYF. The chain combines TRBV15 with TRBJ2-7; D could derive from TRBD1 or TRBD2 (5 bases each). This CDR3 spans 15 amino acids. Between the trimmed V and J ends, which lost 3 bases and 1 base, there was a span of 13 bases. Germline V gene sequence: CDR1 LNHNV, CDR2 YYDKDF (reference sequence).

This sequence joins TRBV5-1 and TRBJ2-7; 9 bases are a match to TRBD2. Germline values: CDR1 SGHRS, CDR2 YFSETQ. J lost 4 bases, V lost 2 bases, and 7 bases had no gene match. The CDR3 consists of 15 residues. CDR3 amino acids: CASSLLAGARYEQYF. The CDR3 nucleotides are TGCGCCAGCAGCTTATTAGCGGGAGCGAGATACGAGCAGTACTTC.

The table lists this clone with a count of one. The CDR3 spells CATSLLNTEAFF. CDR3 coding DNA: TGTGCCACCAGCCTGCTGAACACTGAAGCTTTCTTT. The V call is TRBV15, the J call TRBJ1-1; D gene unclear. Looked up from germline, CDR1 is LNHNV and CDR2 is YYDKDF (reference sequence). CDR3 length: 12 amino acids. V lost 5 bases to trimming and J lost 0 bases, with 4 bases between them. Supplemented by reference TRBV15 and TRBJ1-1, the full variable domain reads DAMVIQNPRYQVTQFGKPVTLSCSQTLNHNVMYWYQQKSSQAPKLLFHYYDKDFNNEADTPDNFQSRRPNTSFCFLDIRSPGLGDTAMYLCATSLLNTEAFFGQGTRLTVV.

This clone showed up just a few times. CDR3 region: CASIGVWTEAFF. The CDR3 region has the DNA TGTGCCAGCATCGGGGTGTGGACTGAAGCTTTCTTT. The J gene is TRBJ1-1, the V gene TRBV6-5; D is undetermined. Germline assignment: CDR1 MNHEY and CDR2 SVGAGI. V lost 7 bases to trimming and J lost 5 bases, with 11 bases between them. There are 12 residues in the CDR3.

V and J are TRBV2 and TRBJ1-1, with TRBD1 matching over 8 bases. Germline CDR1 SNHLY, CDR2 FYNNEI. The CDR3 consists of 15 residues. Germline trimming cut 0 bases from V and 7 bases from J; bases unmatched to any gene: 7. CDR3: CASSEAQQGAHEAFF. CDR3 coding DNA: TGTGCCAGCAGTGAAGCGCAGCAGGGGGCACATGAAGCTTTCTTT.

The CDR3 reads CASSISPSPAGTDTQYF. The CDR3 DNA reads TGTGCCAGTAGTATAAGCCCATCCCCAGCGGGCACAGATACGCAGTATTTT. This sequence joins TRBV19 and TRBJ2-3, with D tentatively TRBD2 (5 bases). This CDR3 spans 17 amino acids. Trimming left V 2 bases short and J 1 base short, with 16 bases between. The germline gives CDR1 LNHDA, CDR2 SQIVND (reference sequence).

CDR3 nucleotide sequence: TGTGCCAGCAGTCTCCGGGTGGGGGAACAGCCCCAGCATTTT. Translated, it gives CASSLRVGEQPQHF. V usage is TRBV7-2 and J usage is TRBJ1-5, with a tentative D call TRBD1 (5 bases). Germline lookup yields CDR1 SGHTA and CDR2 FQGNSA. This CDR3 contains 14 residues. V was pared by 6 bases and J by 7 bases, with 16 bases between.

The CDR3 DNA reads as TGTGCCAGCAGAGCCGGGACATCACAAGAGACCCAGTACTTC. It is translated as CASRAGTSQETQYF. The rearrangement joins TRBV2 to TRBJ2-5, with a possible D match to TRBD1 (6 bases). This CDR3 contains 14 residues. Trimming cost V 6 bases and J 2 bases, with 13 bases left between them. Germline V CDR1 and CDR2: SNHLY, FYNNEI.

The rearrangement joins TRBV10-3 to TRBJ1-2; possible D gene TRBD1, 6 bases. Germline V gene sequence: CDR1 ENHRY, CDR2 SYGVKD. The germline V and J ends were trimmed by 9 bases and 8 bases, with 16 bases remaining between them. The CDR3 has 12 residues. CDR3 sequence (DNA): TGTGCCATACAAAAGGTGGGGGGCGGCTACACCTTC. This sequence encodes CAIQKVGGGYTF.

J is TRBJ1-5 and V is TRBV10-3; D remains unclear. V was trimmed by 7 bases and J by 0 bases, leaving 10 bases between them. Per germline, CDR1 ENHRY and CDR2 SYGVKD. This CDR3 comprises 14 residues. Written as DNA, the CDR3 is TGTGCCATCAAGGACGTATATAGCAATCAGCCCCAGCATTTT. It yields the protein CAIKDVYSNQPQHF.

The table lists this clone with a few counts. Germline and junction disagree at one end, which may indicate a read error. The V gene is TRBV7-7, the J gene TRBJ2-1, with 8 bases matching TRBD2. Germline V CDR1 and CDR2: SSHAT, FNYEAQ (reference sequence). This CDR3 has 13 amino acids. CDR3 DNA sequence: TGTGCTAGCAGCTTAGGCGGGAGGAATGAGCAGTTCTTC. It specifies CASSLGGRNEQFF.

The chain is built from TRBV27 and TRBJ1-5; possibly TRBD1 for D (6 bases). Germline CDR1 MNHEY, CDR2 SMNVEV (reference sequence). The CDR3 runs to 15 residues. With 5 bases removed from V and 0 bases from J, the gap between germline ends came to 11 bases. The CDR3 loop is CASSRDRNSNQPQHF. DNA for the CDR3: TGTGCCAGCAGTCGAGACAGGAATAGCAATCAGCCCCAGCATTTT.

The chain uses TRBV27 and TRBJ1-3; D gene uncertain. This CDR3 region has 14 residues. The V end lost 3 bases, the J end lost 3 bases, and 9 bases lay between the germline ends. Germline CDR1 is MNHEY and CDR2 is SMNVEV (reference sequence). CDR3 nucleotide sequence: TGTGCCAGCAGTTTTTACGGCGGTGGAAACACCATATATTTT. This gives the protein CASSFYGGGNTIYF.

The V and J genes are TRBV4-3 and TRBJ1-2; tentative D call: TRBD1 (5 bases). The CDR3 runs to 13 residues. CDR1 and CDR2 from the germline V gene are LGHNA and YSLEER. Trimming took off 4 bases at V and 8 bases at J, with 14 bases between the two ends. CDR3 bases: TGCGCCAGCAGCCGGCCCCCAGGGTCCGGCTACACCTTC. This gives the protein CASSRPPGSGYTF.

The chain has TRBV4-2 and TRBJ2-5, with no clear D. Per germline, CDR1 LGHNA and CDR2 YNFKEQ. Deletions cut 4 bases from V and 5 bases from J, with 11 bases between. This CDR3 has 13 residues. For the CDR3, the DNA is TGTGCCAGCAGCCCCCTCGGAGCTGAGACCCAGTACTTC. As protein: CASSPLGAETQYF.

This chain links TRBV5-8 with TRBJ1-2; no definite D call. V was pared by 6 bases and J by 4 bases, with 22 bases between. Germline CDR1 reads SGHTS; CDR2 reads YDEGEE. The CDR3 has 16 amino acids. This chain's CDR3 is CASKVHHPREAYGYTF. In nucleotides, the CDR3 is TGTGCCAGCAAGGTGCATCATCCACGAGAGGCCTATGGCTACACCTTC.